Below are 9 T cell receptor beta chains sequenced from a single sample in a study of control samples from healthy donors and cancer patients. Data came from immunoSEQ multiplex PCR; TCRdb stores just in-frame clones and leaves some out. Of about 130,000 clones in the sample, 85% to 90% were seen once. Sequencing used PBMCs. The source of these receptors is a man aged 50 or older with head and neck cancer.

The chain combines TRBV9 with TRBJ2-2, with TRBD1 matching 8 bases. The CDR3 runs 15 residues. Trimming at V came to 3 bases and at J to 4 bases, leaving 5 bases not matched to a gene. Germline CDR1 reads SGDLS; CDR2 reads YYNGEE. CDR3 DNA: TGTGCCAGCAGCGGGCGGACAGGGATCACCGGGGAGCTGTTTTTT. This codes for CASSGRTGITGELFF.

This chain connects TRBV29-1 to TRBJ2-3; 11 bases line up with TRBD2. Trimming at V came to 3 bases and at J to 1 base, leaving 6 bases not matched to a gene. The CDR3 covers 16 residues. The germline gives CDR1 SQVTM, CDR2 ANQGSEA. The CDR3 DNA is TGCAGCGTTGAGGGTGGACTAGCGGGCGGCACAGATACGCAGTATTTT. Its translation: CSVEGGLAGGTDTQYF.

This clone was found once. CDR3 amino acids: CASSSVGNSGNTIYF. DNA for the CDR3: TGTGCCAGCAGCTCGGTTGGCAACTCTGGAAACACCATATATTTT. The chain combines TRBV11-2 with TRBJ1-3, with no clear D. Trimming left V 4 bases short and J 0 bases short, with 10 bases between. CDR1 SGHAT and CDR2 FQNNGV come from the germline V gene. The CDR3 extends over 15 amino acids.

The chain employs TRBV4-2 and TRBJ2-7; 7 bases line up with TRBD2. The V gene's germline CDR1 is LGHNA and CDR2 YNFKEQ. J was trimmed by 2 bases and V by 4 bases; bases with no gene match: 17. There are 18 residues in the CDR3. The DNA of the CDR3 is TGTGCCAGCAGCCCCCAGCGGGGTGGGGGAACCGTACCCTACGAGCAGTACTTC. It specifies CASSPQRGGGTVPYEQYF.

The V call is TRBV20-1, the J call TRBJ1-2; tentative D call: TRBD1 (6 bases). Trimming cost V 3 bases and J 4 bases, with 15 bases left between them. The V gene's germline CDR1 is DFQATT and CDR2 SNEGSKA (reference sequence). CDR3 size: 14 residues. The CDR3 loop reads CSASGQGIGYGYTF. CDR3 DNA sequence: TGCAGTGCTAGTGGTCAGGGGATAGGCTATGGCTACACCTTC.

This CDR3 is CASSPLVAGANVLTF. CDR3 nucleotides: TGCGCCAGCAGCCCACTCGTCGCTGGGGCCAACGTCCTGACTTTC. The chain couples TRBV4-1 to TRBJ2-6; D uncertain. The CDR3 contains 15 residues. Between the trimmed V and J ends, which lost 4 bases and 2 bases, there was a span of 9 bases. Germline V gene sequence: CDR1 MGHRA, CDR2 YSYEKL.

This clone was detected only a few times. V usage is TRBV6-5 and J usage is TRBJ2-1, with D perhaps TRBD2 (5 bases). This CDR3 spans 13 amino acids. V dropped 3 bases and J dropped 6 bases, with 9 bases sitting between them. Looked up from germline, CDR1 is MNHEY and CDR2 is SVGAGI. CDR3 DNA: TGTGCCAGCAGTTATGGGAGAGTCAATGAGCAGTTCTTC. It translates to CASSYGRVNEQFF.

A single count supports this clone. This chain uses TRBV18 with TRBJ1-6; 10 nucleotides line up with TRBD1. CDR1 is KGHSH, CDR2 LQKENI, per germline. This CDR3 spans 16 amino acids. V lost 6 bases to trimming and J lost 2 bases; unmatched junction nucleotides: 4. This CDR3 is CASSPGQGTYNSPLHF. DNA for the CDR3: TGTGCCAGCTCGCCGGGACAGGGGACCTATAATTCACCCCTCCACTTT.

The CDR3 DNA reads as TGTGCCAGCACTCAAGATATATTCCAACAGGGTCCTATTTCACCCCTCCACTTT. Translated, it gives CASTQDIFQQGPISPLHF. The rearrangement links TRBV16 to TRBJ1-6; possible D gene TRBD1, 6 bases. The CDR3 has 18 amino acids. CDR1 is KGHSY and CDR2 is FQNENV in the germline V gene. V was clipped by 7 bases and J by 9 bases, with 28 bases between them.